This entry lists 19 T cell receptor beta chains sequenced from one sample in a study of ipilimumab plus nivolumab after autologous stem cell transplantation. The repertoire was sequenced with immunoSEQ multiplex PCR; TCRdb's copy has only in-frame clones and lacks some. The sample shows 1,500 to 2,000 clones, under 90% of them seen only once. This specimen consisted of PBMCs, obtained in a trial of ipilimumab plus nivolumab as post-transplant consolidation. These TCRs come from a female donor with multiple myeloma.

The DNA for the CDR3 is TGTGCCAGCAGTTTGCCTAACAATGAGCAGTTCTTC. Residues: CASSLPNNEQFF. The rearrangement uses TRBV27 and TRBJ2-1; D not certain. V was clipped by 3 bases and J by 5 bases, with 5 bases between them. CDR1 and CDR2 (germline): MNHEY, SMNVEV (reference sequence). The CDR3 is made up of 12 amino acids.

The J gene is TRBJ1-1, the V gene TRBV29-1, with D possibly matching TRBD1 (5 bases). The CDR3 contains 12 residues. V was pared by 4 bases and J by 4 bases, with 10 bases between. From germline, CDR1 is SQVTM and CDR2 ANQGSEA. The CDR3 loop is CSVVGGGTEAFF. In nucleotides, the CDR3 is TGCAGCGTTGTTGGGGGTGGCACTGAAGCTTTCTTT.

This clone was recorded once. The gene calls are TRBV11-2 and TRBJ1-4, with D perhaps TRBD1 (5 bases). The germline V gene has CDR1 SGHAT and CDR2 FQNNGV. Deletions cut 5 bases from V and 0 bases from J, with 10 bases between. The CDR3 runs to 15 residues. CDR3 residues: CASSQGVSTNEKLFF. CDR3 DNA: TGTGCCAGCAGCCAAGGGGTTTCAACTAATGAAAAACTGTTTTTT.

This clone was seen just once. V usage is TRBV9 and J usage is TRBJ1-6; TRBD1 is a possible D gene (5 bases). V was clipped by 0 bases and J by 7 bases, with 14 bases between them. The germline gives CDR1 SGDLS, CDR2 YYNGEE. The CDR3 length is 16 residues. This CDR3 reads CASSVGWQGANSPLHF. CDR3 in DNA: TGTGCCAGCAGCGTAGGTTGGCAGGGTGCCAATTCACCCCTCCACTTT.

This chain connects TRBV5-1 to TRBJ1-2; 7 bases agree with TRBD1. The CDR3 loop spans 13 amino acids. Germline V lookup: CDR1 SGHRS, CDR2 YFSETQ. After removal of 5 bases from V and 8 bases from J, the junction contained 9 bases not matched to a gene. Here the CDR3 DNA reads TGCGCCAGCAGACAAGACAGGGACCGGGGCTACACCTTC. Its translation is CASRQDRDRGYTF.

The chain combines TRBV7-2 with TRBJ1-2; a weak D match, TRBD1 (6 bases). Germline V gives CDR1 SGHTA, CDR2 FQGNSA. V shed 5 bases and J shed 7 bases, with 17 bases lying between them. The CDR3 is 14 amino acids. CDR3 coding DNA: TGTGCCAGCAGCGGGGCACAGGGATTCTCTGGCTACACCTTC. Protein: CASSGAQGFSGYTF.

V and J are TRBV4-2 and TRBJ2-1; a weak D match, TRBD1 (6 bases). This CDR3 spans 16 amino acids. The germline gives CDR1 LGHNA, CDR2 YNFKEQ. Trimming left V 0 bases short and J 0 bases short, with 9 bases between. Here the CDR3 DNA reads TGTGCCAGCAGCCAAGAAGTACAGGGCTCCTACAATGAGCAGTTCTTC. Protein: CASSQEVQGSYNEQFF.

The chain's CDR3 is CASSDLTVTEAFF. The CDR3 coding sequence is TGTGCCAGCAGTGATCTGACGGTTACTGAAGCTTTCTTT. V is TRBV6-1 and J is TRBJ1-1; D is unresolved. Germline V gene lookup returns CDR1 MNHNS and CDR2 SASEGT. Deletions cut 3 bases from V and 5 bases from J, with 10 bases between. The CDR3 runs to 13 residues.

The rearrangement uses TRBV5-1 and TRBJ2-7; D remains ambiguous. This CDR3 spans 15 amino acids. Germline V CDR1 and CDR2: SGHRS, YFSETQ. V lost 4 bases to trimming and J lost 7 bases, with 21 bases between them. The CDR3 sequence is CASSIRPTAPKEQYF. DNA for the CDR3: TGCGCCAGCAGCATAAGACCAACCGCTCCTAAGGAGCAGTACTTC.

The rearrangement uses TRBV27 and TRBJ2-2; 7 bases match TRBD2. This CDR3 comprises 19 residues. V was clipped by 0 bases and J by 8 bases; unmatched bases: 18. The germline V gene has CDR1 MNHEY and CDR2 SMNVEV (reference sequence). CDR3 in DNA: TGTGCCAGCAGTTTATCGTCAGGGTGGACTAGGATCTTAGGGGGGGAGCTGTTTTTT. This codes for CASSLSSGWTRILGGELFF.

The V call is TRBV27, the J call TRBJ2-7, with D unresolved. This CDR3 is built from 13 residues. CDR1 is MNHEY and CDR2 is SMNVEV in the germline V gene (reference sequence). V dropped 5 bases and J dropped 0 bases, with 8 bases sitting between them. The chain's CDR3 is CASSNRNSYEQYF. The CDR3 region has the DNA TGTGCCAGCAGTAACCGGAACTCCTACGAGCAGTACTTC.

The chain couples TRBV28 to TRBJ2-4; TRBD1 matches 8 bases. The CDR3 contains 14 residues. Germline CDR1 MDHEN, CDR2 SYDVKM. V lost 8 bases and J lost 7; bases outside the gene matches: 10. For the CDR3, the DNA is TGTGCCAGCCGCGCCTCGGCAGGGGGCAACATTCAGTACTTC. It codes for CASRASAGGNIQYF. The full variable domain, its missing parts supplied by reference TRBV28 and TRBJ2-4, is DVKVTQSSRYLVKRTGEKVFLECVQDMDHENMFWYRQDPGLGLRLIYFSYDVKMKEKGDIPEGYSVSREKKERFSLILESASTNQTSMYLCASRASAGGNIQYFGAGTRLSVL.

In DNA, the CDR3 is TGTGCCGCGGGGCGCACTGAAGCTTTCTTT. Protein product: CAAGRTEAFF. This rearrangement joins TRBV6-5 to TRBJ1-1, with D possibly being TRBD1 (5 bases). V was trimmed by 11 bases and J by 4 bases, leaving 8 bases between them. The CDR3 consists of 10 residues. Germline loops: CDR1 MNHEY, CDR2 SVGAGI.

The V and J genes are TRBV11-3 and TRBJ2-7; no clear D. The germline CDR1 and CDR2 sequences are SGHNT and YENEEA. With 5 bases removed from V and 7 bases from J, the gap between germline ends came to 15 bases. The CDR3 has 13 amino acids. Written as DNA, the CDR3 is TGTGCCAGCAGCCTAGGGTGGGGTGCTGAGCAGTACTTC. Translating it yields CASSLGWGAEQYF.

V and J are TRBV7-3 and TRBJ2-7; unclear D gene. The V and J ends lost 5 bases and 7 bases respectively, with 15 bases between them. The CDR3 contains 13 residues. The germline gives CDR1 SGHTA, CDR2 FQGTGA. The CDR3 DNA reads TGTGCCAGCAGCCTAGGGTGGGGTGCTGAGCAGTACTTC. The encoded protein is CASSLGWGAEQYF.

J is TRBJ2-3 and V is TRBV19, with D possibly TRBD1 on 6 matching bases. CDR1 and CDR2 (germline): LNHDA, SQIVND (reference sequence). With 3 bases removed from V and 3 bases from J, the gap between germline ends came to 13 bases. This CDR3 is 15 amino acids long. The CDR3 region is CASSMRAGETDTQYF. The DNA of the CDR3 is TGTGCCAGTAGTATGAGGGCAGGGGAAACAGATACGCAGTATTTT.

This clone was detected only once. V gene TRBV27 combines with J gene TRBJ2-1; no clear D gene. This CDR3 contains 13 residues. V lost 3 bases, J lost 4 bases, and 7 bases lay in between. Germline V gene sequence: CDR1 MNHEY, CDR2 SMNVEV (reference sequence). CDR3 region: CASSFATYNEQFF. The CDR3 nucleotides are TGTGCCAGCAGTTTTGCCACGTACAATGAGCAGTTCTTC.

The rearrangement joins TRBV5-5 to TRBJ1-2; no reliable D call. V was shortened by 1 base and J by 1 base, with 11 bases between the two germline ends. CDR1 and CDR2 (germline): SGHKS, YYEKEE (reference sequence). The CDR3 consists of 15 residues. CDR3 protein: CASSLLGSLNYGYTF. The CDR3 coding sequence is TGTGCCAGCAGCTTGTTAGGGAGCCTTAACTATGGCTACACCTTC.

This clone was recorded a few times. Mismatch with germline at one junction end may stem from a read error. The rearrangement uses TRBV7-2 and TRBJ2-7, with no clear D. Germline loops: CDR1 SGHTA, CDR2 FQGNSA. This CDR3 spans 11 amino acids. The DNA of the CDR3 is TGTGCCAGCAGCTTATTGTCTACCCTGGGATTC. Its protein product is CASSLLSTLGF.